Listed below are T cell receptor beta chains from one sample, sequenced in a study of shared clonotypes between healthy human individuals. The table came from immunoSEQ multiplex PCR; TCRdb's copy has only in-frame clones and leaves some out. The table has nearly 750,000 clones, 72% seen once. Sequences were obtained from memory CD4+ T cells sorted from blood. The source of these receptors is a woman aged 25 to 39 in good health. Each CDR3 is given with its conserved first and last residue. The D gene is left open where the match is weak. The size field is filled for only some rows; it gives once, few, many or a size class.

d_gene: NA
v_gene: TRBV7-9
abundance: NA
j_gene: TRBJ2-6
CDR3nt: TGTGCCAGCAGCCCCGTCACAGGGCCCGGGGCCAACGTCCTGACTTTC
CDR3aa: CASSPVTGPGANVLTF

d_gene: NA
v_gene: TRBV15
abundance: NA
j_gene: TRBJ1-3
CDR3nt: TGTGCCACCAGCGGGGGTAGACAGGCCTTCTCTGGAAACACCATATATTTT
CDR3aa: CATSGGRQAFSGNTIYF

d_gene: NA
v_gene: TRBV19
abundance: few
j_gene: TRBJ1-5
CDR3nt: TGTGCCAGTAGTATTGGCCCGGACAGTTCCTATCAGCCCCAGCATTTT
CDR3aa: CASSIGPDSSYQPQHF

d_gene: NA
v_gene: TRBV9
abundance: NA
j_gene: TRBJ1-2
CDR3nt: TGTGCCAGCAGCGTCACCGGGACACCCACGGGCATCTTC
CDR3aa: CASSVTGTPTGIF

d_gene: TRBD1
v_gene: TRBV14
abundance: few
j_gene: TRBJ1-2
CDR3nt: TGTGCCAGCAGCCTGCCCGGGACAGGGCTGAACTATGGCTACACCTTC
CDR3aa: CASSLPGTGLNYGYTF

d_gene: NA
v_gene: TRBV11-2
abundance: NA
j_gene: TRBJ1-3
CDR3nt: TGTGCCAGCAGCCCCTCTTCCGGAGGAAACACCATATATTTT
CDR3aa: CASSPSSGGNTIYF

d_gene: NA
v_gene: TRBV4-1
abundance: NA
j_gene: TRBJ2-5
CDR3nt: TGCGCCAGCAAGACATACCCCGGTACAGCCCAAGAGACCCAGTACTTC
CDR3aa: CASKTYPGTAQETQYF

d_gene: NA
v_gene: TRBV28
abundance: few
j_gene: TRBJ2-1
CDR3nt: TGTGCCAGCAAGTTGGGATTGGCCTACAATGAGCAGTTCTTC
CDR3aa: CASKLGLAYNEQFF

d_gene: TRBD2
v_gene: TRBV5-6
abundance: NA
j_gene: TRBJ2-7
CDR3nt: TGTGCCAGCAGCTTACACCCCGGGACTACATCCTACGAGCAGTACTTC
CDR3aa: CASSLHPGTTSYEQYF

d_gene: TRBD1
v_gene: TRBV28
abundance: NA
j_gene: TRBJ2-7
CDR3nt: TGTGCCAGCAGTCCCTGGGGGACAGGGGTATACGAGCAGTACTTC
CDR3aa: CASSPWGTGVYEQYF

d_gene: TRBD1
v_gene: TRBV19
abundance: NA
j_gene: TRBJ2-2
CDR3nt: TGTGCCAGTAGTCCCCCAGGGGGCGCTAACACCGGGGAGCTGTTTTTT
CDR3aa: CASSPPGGANTGELFF

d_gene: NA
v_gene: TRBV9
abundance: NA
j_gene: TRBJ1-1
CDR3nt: TGTGCCAGCAGCGTAGCTGGGACACAGAACACTGAAGCTTTCTTT
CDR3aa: CASSVAGTQNTEAFF

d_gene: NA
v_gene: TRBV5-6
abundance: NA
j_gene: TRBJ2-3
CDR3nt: TGTGCCAGCAGCTTGGATTACCTGCGCACAGATACGCAGTATTTT
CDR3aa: CASSLDYLRTDTQYF

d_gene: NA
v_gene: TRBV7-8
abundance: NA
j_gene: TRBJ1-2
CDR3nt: TGTGCCAGCAGCTTAGTGGAGGGTTCGAGCTACACCTTC
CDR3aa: CASSLVEGSSYTF

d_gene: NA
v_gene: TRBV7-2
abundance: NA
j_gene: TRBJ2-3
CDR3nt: TGTGCCAGCAGCCCGGACATGGCATCCGATACGCAGTATTTT
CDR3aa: CASSPDMASDTQYF

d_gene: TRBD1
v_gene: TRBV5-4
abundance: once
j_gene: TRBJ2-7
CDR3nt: TGTGCCAGCAGACTGGGACAGGGGGCGTACGAGCAGTACTTC
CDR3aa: CASRLGQGAYEQYF

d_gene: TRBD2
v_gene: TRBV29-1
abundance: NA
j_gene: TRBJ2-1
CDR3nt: TGCAGCGTATTACTAGCGGGAGATTCGGATGAGCAGTTCTTC
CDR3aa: CSVLLAGDSDEQFF

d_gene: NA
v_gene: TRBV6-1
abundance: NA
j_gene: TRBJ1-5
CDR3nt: TGTGCCAGCAGTGGGGGTTGGCAGCCCCAGCATTTT
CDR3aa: CASSGGWQPQHF

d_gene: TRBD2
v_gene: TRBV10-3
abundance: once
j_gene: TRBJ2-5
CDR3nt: TGTGCCAGGGGACTAGCGGGAGTATACCAAGAGACCCAGTACTTC
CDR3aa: CARGLAGVYQETQYF

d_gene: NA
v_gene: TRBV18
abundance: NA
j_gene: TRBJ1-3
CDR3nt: TGTGCCAGCTCACAAGGACAGACGTCCGGAAACACCATATATTTT
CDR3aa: CASSQGQTSGNTIYF

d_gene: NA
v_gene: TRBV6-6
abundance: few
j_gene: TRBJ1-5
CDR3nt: TGTGCCAGCAGACAGGGCCGTCAGCCCCAGCATTTT
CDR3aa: CASRQGRQPQHF

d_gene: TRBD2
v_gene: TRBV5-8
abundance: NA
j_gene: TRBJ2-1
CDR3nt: TGTGCCAGCAGCTCGGGACTAAACAATGAGCAGTTCTTC
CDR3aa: CASSSGLNNEQFF

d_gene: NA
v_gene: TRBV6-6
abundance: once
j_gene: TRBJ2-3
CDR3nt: TGTGCCAGCAGGACCGGGGTGGCAACTAGCACAGATACGCAGTATTTT
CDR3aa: CASRTGVATSTDTQYF

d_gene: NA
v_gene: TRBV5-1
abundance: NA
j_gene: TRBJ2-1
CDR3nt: TGCGCCAGCAGCTTGGATTTTACCTACAATGAGCAGTTCTTC
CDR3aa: CASSLDFTYNEQFF

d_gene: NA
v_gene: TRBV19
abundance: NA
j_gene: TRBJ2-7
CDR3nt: TGTGCCAGTAGTATAAAACAGGACCCCTCCTACGAGCAGTACTTC
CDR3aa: CASSIKQDPSYEQYF

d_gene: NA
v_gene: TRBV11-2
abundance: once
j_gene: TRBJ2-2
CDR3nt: TGTGCCAGCAGCCCACTAGGCTTAAACACCGGGGAGCTGTTTTTT
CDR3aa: CASSPLGLNTGELFF

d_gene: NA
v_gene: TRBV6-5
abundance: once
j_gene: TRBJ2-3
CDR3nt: TGTGCCAGCAGTTACTCCCGGGGCAGAGATACGCAGTATTTT
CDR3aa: CASSYSRGRDTQYF

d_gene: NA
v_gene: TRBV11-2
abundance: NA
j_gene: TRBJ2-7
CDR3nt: TGTGCCAGCAGCTTGCAGGGCTACGAGCAGTACTTC
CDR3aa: CASSLQGYEQYF

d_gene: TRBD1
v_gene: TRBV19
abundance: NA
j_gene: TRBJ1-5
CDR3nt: TGTGCCAGTAGTAAATGGGGACAGGCGGTTAGCAATCAGCCCCAGCATTTT
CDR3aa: CASSKWGQAVSNQPQHF

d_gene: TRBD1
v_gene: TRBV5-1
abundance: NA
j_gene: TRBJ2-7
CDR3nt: TGCGCCAGCAGCCCCGGGACAGGGGGCCTGGGCGAGCAGTACTTC
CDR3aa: CASSPGTGGLGEQYF

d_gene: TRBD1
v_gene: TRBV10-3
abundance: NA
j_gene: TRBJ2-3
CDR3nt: TGTGCCATCAGTGAGTCGACAGGGGGATTCACAGATACGCAGTATTTT
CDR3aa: CAISESTGGFTDTQYF

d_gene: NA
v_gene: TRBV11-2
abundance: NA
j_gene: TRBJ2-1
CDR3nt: TGTGCCAGCAGCTTTAGGGAGGCACCTACCTATGAGCAGTTCTTC
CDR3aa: CASSFREAPTYEQFF

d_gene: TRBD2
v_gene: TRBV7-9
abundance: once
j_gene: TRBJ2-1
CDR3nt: TGTGCCAGCAGCTCCGGGGTAGCGGGAGAAGCGGACGAGCAGTTCTTC
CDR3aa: CASSSGVAGEADEQFF

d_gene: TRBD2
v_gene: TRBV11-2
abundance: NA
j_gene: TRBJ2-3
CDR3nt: TGTGCCAGCCGCTCTTTGGCGGGAGGGCGTGGAACAGATACGCAGTATTTT
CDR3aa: CASRSLAGGRGTDTQYF

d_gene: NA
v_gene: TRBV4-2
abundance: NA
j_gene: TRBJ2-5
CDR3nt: TGTGCCAGCAGCCGGCAAGAGACCCAGTACTTC
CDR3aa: CASSRQETQYF

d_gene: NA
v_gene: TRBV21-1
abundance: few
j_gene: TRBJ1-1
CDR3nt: TGTGCCAGCAGCGGGGAACAGGGGAACACTGAAGCTTTCTTT
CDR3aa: CASSGEQGNTEAFF

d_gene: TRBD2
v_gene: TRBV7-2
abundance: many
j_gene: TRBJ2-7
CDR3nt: TGTGCCAGCAGCGATAGCGGGGGCCCCTCCTACGAGCAGTACTTC
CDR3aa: CASSDSGGPSYEQYF

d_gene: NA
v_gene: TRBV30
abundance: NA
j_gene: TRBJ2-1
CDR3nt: TGTGCCTGGAGTGCAATTTCCGGTGGCAATGAGCAGTTCTTC
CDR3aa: CAWSAISGGNEQFF

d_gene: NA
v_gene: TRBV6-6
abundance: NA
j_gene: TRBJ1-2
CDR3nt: TGTGCCAGCAGTTACCAGGGGACACCGTATGGCTACACCTTC
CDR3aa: CASSYQGTPYGYTF

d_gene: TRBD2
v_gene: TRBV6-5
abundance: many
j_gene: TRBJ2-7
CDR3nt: TGTGCCAGCAGTTACTCTGGACTAGCGGGATACGAGCAGTACTTC
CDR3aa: CASSYSGLAGYEQYF

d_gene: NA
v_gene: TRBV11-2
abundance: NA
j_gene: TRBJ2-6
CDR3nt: TGTGCCAGCAGCTTAGTTATCTTTCGTGGGAACACCAACGTCCTGACTTTC
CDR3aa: CASSLVIFRGNTNVLTF